This is a list of T cell receptor beta chains from one sample in a study of identical twins. TCRdb ran MiXCR on the 5' RACE reads and lists one entry per CDR3 protein. The sample includes roughly 1.6 million distinct CDR3 sequences, about 31% of them seen just once. Sequencing was done on a sample of cord blood. The receptor set was obtained from a newborn girl in good health. The CDR3 runs from the conserved cysteine through the conserved F or W. Fields, in order: J gene, V gene, clone size, D gene, CDR3 DNA, CDR3 protein. A D gene is named only where the DNA matches it firmly. Rows may omit the clone size; those that give it use once, few, many or a size class.

J: TRBJ2-7
V: TRBV21-1
size: many
D: -
DNA: TGTGCCAGCAGCATCCGGGACCGAGCCTACGAGCAGTACTTC
CDR3: CASSIRDRAYEQYF

J: TRBJ2-5
V: TRBV19
size: few
D: -
DNA: TGTGCCAGTAGCGCCGGGACTCTAACCCAAGAGACCCAGTACTTC
CDR3: CASSAGTLTQETQYF

J: TRBJ2-5
V: TRBV27
size: -
D: -
DNA: TGTGCCAGCAGTTTATGGTCTCGGGGAGATGAGACCCAGTACTTC
CDR3: CASSLWSRGDETQYF

J: TRBJ1-5
V: TRBV7-2
size: few
D: -
DNA: TGTGCCAGCAGCTTAGCTCCTTCAGGTCAGCCCCAGCATTTT
CDR3: CASSLAPSGQPQHF

J: TRBJ2-3
V: TRBV20-1
size: -
D: TRBD2
DNA: TGCAGTGCTAGAGATCGCGGGGGGGCCTACACAGATACGCAGTATTTT
CDR3: CSARDRGGAYTDTQYF

J: TRBJ2-3
V: TRBV20-1
size: -
D: -
DNA: TGCAGTGCCGGCGGACTACCAATTAGCACAGATACGCAGTATTTT
CDR3: CSAGGLPISTDTQYF

J: TRBJ1-5
V: TRBV7-9
size: few
D: -
DNA: TGTGCCAGCAGCTTAGCAGGGGCATCCAGCAATCAGCCCCAGCATTTT
CDR3: CASSLAGASSNQPQHF

J: TRBJ2-1
V: TRBV12-5
size: -
D: TRBD2
DNA: TGTGCTAGTGGTTTCCCCGGAACTAGCGGTAGGAATGAGCAGTTCTTC
CDR3: CASGFPGTSGRNEQFF

J: TRBJ2-1
V: TRBV4-2
size: -
D: TRBD2
DNA: TGTGCCAGCAGCCTACTAGCGTGGTACAATGAGCAGTTCTTC
CDR3: CASSLLAWYNEQFF

J: TRBJ1-4
V: TRBV6-5
size: -
D: TRBD1
DNA: TGTGCCAGCAGTTACTCTCCGGGACAGATTAATGAAAAACTGTTTTTT
CDR3: CASSYSPGQINEKLFF

J: TRBJ2-5
V: TRBV21-1
size: -
D: -
DNA: TGTGCCAGCAGCAAACCTGAGGAGACCCAGTACTTC
CDR3: CASSKPEETQYF

J: TRBJ2-5
V: TRBV20-1
size: -
D: TRBD2
DNA: TGCAGTGCTAGGGGACTAGCAGAAGACCAAGAGACCCAGTACTTC
CDR3: CSARGLAEDQETQYF

J: TRBJ2-5
V: TRBV4-2
size: -
D: -
DNA: TGTGCCAGCAGCCACAGCGCGGCAGGAGAGACCCAGTACTTC
CDR3: CASSHSAAGETQYF

J: TRBJ2-2
V: TRBV20-1
size: few
D: -
DNA: TGCAGTGCTAGTTTCCGTTTCGCGAACACCGGGGAGCTGTTTTTT
CDR3: CSASFRFANTGELFF

J: TRBJ1-2
V: TRBV29-1
size: few
D: TRBD1
DNA: TGCAGCGTTGGACCTAGGGACAGCTTCTATGGCTACACCTTC
CDR3: CSVGPRDSFYGYTF

J: TRBJ2-1
V: TRBV27
size: few
D: -
DNA: TGTGCCAGCAGGTGGACCCTGGGGGGCATCGGTGTGCAGTTCTTC
CDR3: CASRWTLGGIGVQFF

J: TRBJ1-5
V: TRBV12-3/TRBV12-4
size: few
D: TRBD1
DNA: TGTGCCAGCAGTTTGGGCAGGGGGTTCAATCAGCCCCAGCATTTT
CDR3: CASSLGRGFNQPQHF

J: TRBJ2-3
V: TRBV5-5
size: -
D: TRBD2
DNA: TGTGCCAGCACCCTAGTTACGGGGGGGCCAGATACGCAGTATTTT
CDR3: CASTLVTGGPDTQYF

J: TRBJ2-3
V: TRBV11-2
size: few
D: -
DNA: TGTGCCAGCAGCCACAAGACCTGGGAGGATACGCAGTATTTT
CDR3: CASSHKTWEDTQYF

J: TRBJ2-2
V: TRBV27
size: -
D: -
DNA: TGTGCCAGCATCTCCAGCGGGAACACCGGGGAGCTGTTTTTT
CDR3: CASISSGNTGELFF

J: TRBJ1-2
V: TRBV30
size: -
D: -
DNA: TGTGCCTGCCAGACCCAGGGCTCAAGGCACTATGGCTACACCTTC
CDR3: CACQTQGSRHYGYTF

J: TRBJ2-7
V: TRBV7-9
size: few
D: -
DNA: TGTGCCAGCAGCTCCGTTTGGGGTAAGGGGATCTACGAGCAGTACTTC
CDR3: CASSSVWGKGIYEQYF

J: TRBJ2-6
V: TRBV11-2
size: few
D: TRBD1
DNA: TGTGCCAGCAGCTTAGGACAGGGATTTCGTGGGGCCAACGTCCTGACTTTC
CDR3: CASSLGQGFRGANVLTF

J: TRBJ2-5
V: TRBV7-2
size: -
D: TRBD2
DNA: TGTGCCAGCAGCTTAGGATCTCGGGGGGGTCAAGAGGCCCAGTACTTC
CDR3: CASSLGSRGGQEAQYF

J: TRBJ1-1
V: TRBV12-3/TRBV12-4
size: few
D: TRBD1
DNA: TGTGCCAGCGGTAACAGGGGAACTGAAGCTTTCTTT
CDR3: CASGNRGTEAFF

J: TRBJ2-4
V: TRBV6-5
size: few
D: TRBD2
DNA: TGTGCCAGCAGTCGACCTTTCGGGACTAGAAATGCCATTCAGTACTTC
CDR3: CASSRPFGTRNAIQYF

J: TRBJ1-5
V: TRBV24-1
size: -
D: -
DNA: TGTGCCACCAGTGACCCCAGGGGTAAGCCCCAGCATTTT
CDR3: CATSDPRGKPQHF

J: TRBJ1-4
V: TRBV13
size: few
D: -
DNA: TGTGCCAGCAGTCCAAAAGGGAGTGAAAAACTGTTTTTT
CDR3: CASSPKGSEKLFF

J: TRBJ2-7
V: TRBV7-8
size: -
D: -
DNA: TGTGCCAGCAATAATAGGGACTCCTACGAGCAGTACTTC
CDR3: CASNNRDSYEQYF

J: TRBJ1-2
V: TRBV19
size: -
D: -
DNA: TGTGCCAGTAGTATCGGCAGACCAAACTATGGCTACACCTTC
CDR3: CASSIGRPNYGYTF

J: TRBJ2-5
V: TRBV6-6
size: many
D: -
DNA: TGTGCCAGCAGTGGACCCCCCCAAGAGACCCAGTACTTC
CDR3: CASSGPPQETQYF

J: TRBJ1-1
V: TRBV4-1
size: -
D: -
DNA: TGCGCCAGCAGTGGGATCGCAGGGCAGGTTAGGAAGACTTTCTTT
CDR3: CASSGIAGQVRKTFF

J: TRBJ1-1
V: TRBV5-5
size: -
D: -
DNA: TGTGCCAGCACTCAGTGGGGACTCGCTCCGGGGGCTTTCTTT
CDR3: CASTQWGLAPGAFF

J: TRBJ2-4
V: TRBV6-2/TRBV6-3
size: many
D: -
DNA: TGTGCCAGCAGCCCCAGCTACTTAGCCAAAAACATTCAGTACTTC
CDR3: CASSPSYLAKNIQYF

J: TRBJ1-2
V: TRBV30
size: -
D: -
DNA: TGTGCCTGGAGTGCCCAGGCCGGCTATGGCTACACCTTC
CDR3: CAWSAQAGYGYTF

J: TRBJ2-1
V: TRBV27
size: -
D: -
DNA: TGTGCCAGCAGGAGGAGACTATCCTACAATGAGCAGTTCTTC
CDR3: CASRRRLSYNEQFF

J: TRBJ2-2
V: TRBV5-1
size: few
D: TRBD2
DNA: TGCGCCAGCAGCTTCGCTAGCGGGACAAACACCGGGGAGCTGTTTTTT
CDR3: CASSFASGTNTGELFF

J: TRBJ2-1
V: TRBV9
size: few
D: -
DNA: TGTGCCAGCAGCGTAGGGAGGCTAGCAGAGCAGTTCTTC
CDR3: CASSVGRLAEQFF

J: TRBJ2-1
V: TRBV4-2
size: few
D: TRBD2
DNA: TGTGCCAGCAATGTAGCGGGGACATCCTACAATGAGCAGTTCTTC
CDR3: CASNVAGTSYNEQFF

J: TRBJ1-5
V: TRBV6-7
size: few
D: TRBD1
DNA: TGTGCCAGCAGTACAGGGGGCTTTTCTAATCAGCCCCAGCATTTT
CDR3: CASSTGGFSNQPQHF

J: TRBJ2-7
V: TRBV4-1
size: -
D: -
DNA: TGCGCCAGCAGCCCGCCCGGTCCCATTTACGAGCAGTACTTC
CDR3: CASSPPGPIYEQYF